One TCR beta chain is described in this entry. This clone appeared a single time. It lacks a known antigen. There are no base qualities to consult, and no much larger clone falls within one base. This sample stems from a study of control samples from healthy donors and cancer patients (dated by TCRdb to between 2020 and 2021). Library preparation was by the immunoSEQ multiplex PCR assay. TCRdb mirrors the immuneACCESS table, restricted to in-frame sequences. Some clones are absent from its copies; in checked studies, under half trace to an unresolved V gene, and the reason for the others is unknown. The sample records around 140,000 clones, roughly 89% of which are singletons. More than 6.5% of the sample is in the top ten clones. The cysteine opens and the phenylalanine closes a CDR3 of 12 amino acids. Just CDR3 DNA is preserved here, 36 bases in frame from base 1. Cut back by 1 base and 7 bases, the V and J ends lie 7 bases apart. The germline V gene (reference sequence) specifies LGHDT as CDR1 and YNNKEL as CDR2.

The rearranged segments are TRBV3-1 (or the pseudogene TRBV3-2) and TRBJ2-5; a weak D assignment points to TRBD1 (5 bases agree). Sequencing input: blood. The sequence was collected from a man younger than 30 in good health. The sequenced DNA is TGTGCCAGCAGCCAAGTTCAGGGGACCCAGTACTTC. This is translated as CASSQVQGTQYF.